This T cell receptor (beta chain) derives from a study of early T cells in non-severe SARS-CoV-2 infection. Whole-study context: Sequencing used unsorted whole-blood bulk RNA, so chains lack pairing. Study results and caveats: VDJdb matching favored anti-spike CD8 responses, missing private and CD4 specificities.

Germline CDR1 and CDR2: LNHDA and SQIVND (reference sequence). The V gene lost 5 bases and the J gene lost 0 bases, with 8 bases spanning the gap. The CDR3 covers 15 residues. This clonotype was counted ten times or more. The antigen remains unidentified. As part of library construction, unique molecular identifiers were attached to individual cDNA molecules. TCRdb reprocessed the 5' RACE reads with MiXCR, giving one entry per CDR3 protein. There are over 50,000 distinct CDR3 sequences in the sample; approximately 12% occur only once, and about 3% lies in the top ten. The chain couples TRBV19 to TRBJ2-6, with D maybe TRBD1 (5 bases). This sequence originates from an adult who was a healthcare worker with PCR-confirmed SARS-CoV-2 infection or an uninfected control (not recorded which). The sequencing input was whole blood. CDR3 in amino acids: CASSPDSSGANVLTF. CDR3 in DNA: TGTGCCAGTAGTCCCGACAGCTCTGGGGCCAACGTCCTGACTTTC.